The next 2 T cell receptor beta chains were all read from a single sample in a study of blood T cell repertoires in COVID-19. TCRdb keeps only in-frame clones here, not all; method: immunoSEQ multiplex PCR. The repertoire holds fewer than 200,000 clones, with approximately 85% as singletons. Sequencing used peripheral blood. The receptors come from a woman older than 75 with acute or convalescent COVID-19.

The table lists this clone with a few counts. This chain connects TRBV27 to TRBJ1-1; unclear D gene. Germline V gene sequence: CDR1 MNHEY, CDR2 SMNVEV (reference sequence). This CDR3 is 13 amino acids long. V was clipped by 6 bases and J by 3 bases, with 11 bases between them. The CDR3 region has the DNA TGTGCCAGCAGCTTAGAATCGGACACTGAAGCTTTCTTT. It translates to CASSLESDTEAFF.

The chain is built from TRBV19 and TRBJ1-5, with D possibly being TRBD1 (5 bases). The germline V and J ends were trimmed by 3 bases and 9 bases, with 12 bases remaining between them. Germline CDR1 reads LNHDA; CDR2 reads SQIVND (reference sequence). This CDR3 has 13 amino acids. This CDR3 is CASSIWGDRPQHF. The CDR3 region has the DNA TGTGCCAGTAGTATTTGGGGGGATCGGCCCCAGCATTTT.